This TCR beta chain originates from a study of T cells after yellow fever vaccination. V was trimmed by 3 bases and J by 6 bases, leaving 15 bases between them. This CDR3 is built from 13 residues. In germline, CDR1 is DFQATT, CDR2 SNEGSKA (reference sequence). TCRdb fed the 5' RACE reads into MiXCR, producing one record per CDR3 protein. This sample has approximately 30,000 distinct CDR3 sequences, with approximately 4.4% found just once. This clonotype was seen many times. The sample in question was CD8+ T cells sorted from PBMCs, obtained 5 days after the yellow fever booster vaccination. The chain combines TRBV20-1 with TRBJ2-7; TRBD2 is a possible D gene (6 bases). The clonotype originates from a man aged 25-45 years who received the YFV17D yellow fever vaccine. CDR3 region: CSARTEGRLEQYF. CDR3 nucleotide sequence: TGCAGTGCTAGGACGGAGGGCCGGCTCGAGCAGTACTTC.